This T cell receptor (beta chain) was documented in a study of T cells in Graves' hyperthyroidism and ophthalmopathy. Clinical symptoms, serum thyroxine and TRAb, thyroid ultrasound and orbital computed tomography together formed the diagnostic basis. This clonotype has a count of ten or more. The antigen is undetermined. Germline-derived CDR1 and CDR2 are SGHTA and FQGTGA. V lost 2 bases to trimming and J lost 1 base, with 8 bases between them. The CDR3 sequence is 14 residues long. General study points: Ophthalmopathy got predicted by the model a median around 6.6 months before its onset. In the blood, most expanded thyroid clonotypes above 0.001 appeared as well.

The CDR3 regions of TCR beta were amplified from RNA transcripts. RT-PCR in the first round (using the HTBI primer set) targeted the TCR CDR3. TCRdb passed the multiplex PCR reads through MiXCR, listing each CDR3 protein once. The sample yields hundreds of thousands of distinct CDR3 sequences, over 11% seen once. The rearrangement joins TRBV7-3 to TRBJ1-1; no clear D. The receptor's source is a woman aged 30 to 39 with Graves' hyperthyroidism that later progressed to Graves' ophthalmopathy. The sequenced material came from blood. The CDR3 DNA is TGTGCCAGCAGCTTATCGACATCGAACACTGAAGCTTTCTTT. Its translation: CASSLSTSNTEAFF.